This T cell receptor (beta chain) was documented in a study of shared clonotypes between healthy human individuals. Study-wide context: A couple of women and a few men aged 18 to 49 made up the donors. Notes on the study in general: Sampling included only blood; tissue repertoires likely differ.

Every subset's genomic DNA went evenly onto several immunoSEQ plates. Authors' data handling: Quality scores were absent from the junction-only immunoSEQ sequences, so filtering differed. Assay: immunoSEQ multiplex PCR; the TCRdb copy retains only in-frame clones and omits some. V and J calls and clone size follow that table, whereas D and trimming were derived from the DNA. The sample has about 610,000 clones; around 97% are singletons. The CDR3 is 15 amino acids. Trimming left V 8 bases short and J 2 bases short, with 16 bases between. Germline CDR1 reads ENHRY; CDR2 reads SYGVKD. Comment on this clone: Its antigen remains unknown.

The sequencing input was naive CD4+ T cells sorted from blood. Stated subset: CD45RA+ positively selected. The TCR sequence derives from a woman between 25 and 40 years old in good health. J is TRBJ1-5 and V is TRBV10-3; tentative D call: TRBD1 (6 bases). This CDR3 reads CAIGTGTGGNQPQHF. CDR3 nucleotides: TGTGCCATCGGAACAGGGACGGGGGGCAATCAGCCCCAGCATTTT.